The 23 T cell receptor beta chains reported below all come from one sample, sequenced in a study of T cells in Graves' hyperthyroidism and ophthalmopathy (dated by TCRdb to the late 2010s). The library was made by multiplex PCR. Sequencing was carried out with an Illumina HiSeq 2000. The TCR beta CDR3 regions were amplified from RNA transcripts. A first-round RT-PCR of the TCR CDR3 used the HTBI primer set with the Qiagen OneStep RT-PCR kit. TCRdb cleaned the public reads at Q25 with fastp, built clones with MiXCR and kept in-frame beta chains. Every distinct CDR3 protein forms one entry, paired with its most common genes and DNA. Recorded for this sample are some 380,000 distinct CDR3 sequences; roughly 12% of them occurred a single time. About 20% of the sample is taken by the ten largest. The sequenced material came from blood. These receptors were obtained from a man aged 25-40 years with Graves' hyperthyroidism that later progressed to Graves' ophthalmopathy.

CDR3 sequence reads: CASSLFRRATNEKLFF. The CDR3 nucleotides are TGTGCCAGCAGCCTTTTTCGACGGGCAACTAATGAAAAACTGTTTTTT. V and J are TRBV6-1 and TRBJ1-4; D gene uncertain. The length of the CDR3 is 16 residues. Trimming stripped 6 bases from V and 0 bases from J, with 14 bases between. Germline loops: CDR1 MNHNS, CDR2 SASEGT.

This clonotype was picked up many times. The chain uses TRBV2 and TRBJ2-3, with D uncertain. Germline CDR1 reads SNHLY; CDR2 reads FYNNEI. This CDR3 comprises 15 residues. V was pared by 2 bases and J by 0 bases, with 9 bases between. The CDR3 sequence is CASSEIGGSTDTQYF. In DNA, the CDR3 is TGTGCCAGCAGTGAAATCGGCGGAAGCACAGATACGCAGTATTTT.

This clonotype turned up a few times. V is TRBV4-1 and J is TRBJ2-2; D is perhaps TRBD2 (6 bases). The V gene lost 0 bases and the J gene lost 4 bases, with 9 bases spanning the gap. Germline V CDR1 and CDR2: MGHRA, YSYEKL. This CDR3 is built from 15 residues. In DNA, the CDR3 is TGCGCCAGCAGCCAAGATGGAGGGGCCACCGGGGAGCTGTTTTTT. Translating gives CASSQDGGATGELFF.

There are a few counts of this clonotype. V gene TRBV10-3 combines with J gene TRBJ2-7; unclear D gene. Trimming shortened V by 0 bases and J by 3 bases, and 6 bases separated the two germline ends. This CDR3 is built from 13 residues. Germline assignment: CDR1 ENHRY and CDR2 SYGVKD. CDR3 region: CAISESYSYEQYF. CDR3 in DNA: TGTGCCATCAGTGAGTCGTATAGCTACGAGCAGTACTTC.

This clonotype was counted only a few times. The V and J genes are TRBV4-1 and TRBJ2-3; a possible D gene is TRBD1 (5 bases). The germline V gene encodes CDR1 MGHRA and CDR2 YSYEKL. The CDR3 consists of 15 residues. V was trimmed by 0 bases and J by 5 bases, leaving 12 bases between them. CDR3 in amino acids: CASSQEVGVGDTQYF. The CDR3 DNA reads TGCGCCAGCAGCCAAGAGGTAGGGGTCGGAGATACGCAGTATTTT.

The sample holds a few counts of this clonotype. The rearrangement uses TRBV6-1 and TRBJ2-1, with 7 bases lining up with TRBD2. The CDR3 has 14 residues. CDR1 and CDR2 from the germline V gene are MNHNS and SASEGT. V shed 6 bases and J 0 bases; nucleotides not matched to a gene: 2. CDR3 bases: TGTGCCAGCAGAGGGACTATCTCCTACAATGAGCAGTTCTTC. It specifies CASRGTISYNEQFF.

This clonotype came up a few times. V gene TRBV6-1 combines with J gene TRBJ1-3; D not certain. The CDR3 totals 15 residues. Germline V gene sequence: CDR1 MNHNS, CDR2 SASEGT. Deletions cut 6 bases from V and 3 bases from J, with 15 bases between. CDR3 amino acids: CASRFQPFGGNTIYF. The CDR3 coding sequence is TGTGCCAGCAGGTTTCAGCCCTTCGGTGGAAACACCATATATTTT.

In the case of this clonotype: This may be a read error: a much more frequent sequence differs by one nucleotide. This chain joins TRBV5-1 and TRBJ2-1; the D is unclear. With 2 bases removed from V and 0 bases from J, the gap between germline ends came to 9 bases. Germline values: CDR1 SGHRS, CDR2 YFSETQ. CDR3 length: 15 residues. The CDR3 bases are TGCGCCAGCAGCTTCGCACAGTACTCCTACAATGAGCAGTTCTTC. Translation: CASSFAQYSYNEQFF.

This clonotype was observed at least ten times. The chain employs TRBV3-1 and TRBJ2-3; 7 bases align to TRBD1. In germline, CDR1 is LGHDT, CDR2 YNNKEL (reference sequence). J was trimmed by 1 base and V by 5 bases; bases with no gene match: 6. The CDR3 extends over 15 amino acids. Here the CDR3 reads CASSEQGSGTDTQYF. The CDR3 DNA follows: TGTGCCAGCAGCGAACAGGGGAGCGGCACAGATACGCAGTATTTT.

Ten or more counts support this clonotype. This chain links TRBV30 with TRBJ1-5; D is unresolved. The V gene's germline CDR1 is GTSNPN and CDR2 SVGIG (reference sequence). The CDR3 totals 13 residues. The germline V and J ends were trimmed by 2 bases and 6 bases, with 11 bases remaining between them. The DNA of the CDR3 is TGTGCCTGGAGTCGTGGGAGGGCTCAGCCCCAGCATTTT. This codes for CAWSRGRAQPQHF.

This clonotype was picked up many times. The chain is built from TRBV27 and TRBJ2-3; D not resolved. Germline lookup yields CDR1 MNHEY and CDR2 SMNVEV (reference sequence). V was pared by 3 bases and J by 1 base, with 11 bases between. CDR3 length: 15 residues. This CDR3 is CASSLRWAGTDTQYF. CDR3 nucleotide sequence: TGTGCCAGCAGTTTGCGGTGGGCCGGCACAGATACGCAGTATTTT.

The chain couples TRBV19 to TRBJ2-3, with unresolved D. The CDR3 contains 14 residues. Germline V lookup: CDR1 LNHDA, CDR2 SQIVND (reference sequence). Trimming stripped 2 bases from V and 0 bases from J, with 6 bases between. CDR3 in DNA: TGTGCCAGTAGTATAACCGGTAGCACAGATACGCAGTATTTT. Translated: CASSITGSTDTQYF.

This clonotype was detected a few times. The genes are TRBV27 and TRBJ2-7, with no clear D. Germline CDR1 MNHEY, CDR2 SMNVEV (reference sequence). Trimming cost V 6 bases and J 3 bases, with 15 bases left between them. This CDR3 spans 14 amino acids. For the CDR3, the DNA is TGTGCCAGCAGCTCCACAGCACTTCTCTACGAGCAGTACTTC. This sequence encodes CASSSTALLYEQYF.

The rearrangement joins TRBV28 to TRBJ1-2, with a weak D call TRBD1 (5 bases). In germline, CDR1 is MDHEN, CDR2 SYDVKM. CDR3 length: 14 amino acids. V lost 3 bases to trimming and J lost 9 bases, with 17 bases between them. CDR3 protein: CASSLVPGKGSYTF. The CDR3 region has the DNA TGTGCCAGCAGTTTGGTCCCAGGGAAAGGTAGCTACACCTTC.

The sample holds many counts of this clonotype. The chain is built from TRBV7-2 and TRBJ1-2, with D hard to call. CDR1 and CDR2 from the germline V gene are SGHTA and FQGNSA. V dropped 3 bases and J dropped 6 bases, with 5 bases sitting between them. This CDR3 region has 11 residues. This CDR3 reads CASSFFDGYTF. The CDR3 nucleotides are TGTGCCAGCAGCTTTTTTGATGGCTACACCTTC.

On this clonotype itself: This sequence may be a read error, since a much larger clone differs from it by one base. The rearrangement joins TRBV6-1 to TRBJ2-5; 7 bases map to TRBD1. The CDR3 extends over 16 amino acids. Germline CDR1 and CDR2: MNHNS and SASEGT. V dropped 4 bases and J dropped 1; count of bases not matched to a gene: 9. In DNA form, the CDR3 reads TGTGCCAGCAGTGGAAGCAGGGGGAATCTCCAAGAGACCCAGTACTTC. This sequence encodes CASSGSRGNLQETQYF.

This clonotype occurred many times. The V call is TRBV5-1, the J call TRBJ1-1, with D possibly matching TRBD1 (5 bases). The CDR3 has 17 residues. Germline CDR1 is SGHRS and CDR2 is YFSETQ. Trimming stripped 0 bases from V and 1 base from J, with 16 bases between. In DNA form, the CDR3 reads TGCGCCAGCAGCTTGGTTGGTCAGGGCCGAACGAACACTGAAGCTTTCTTT. This gives the protein CASSLVGQGRTNTEAFF.

This rearrangement joins TRBV30 to TRBJ1-4; 10 bases map to TRBD1. V gave up 5 bases and J gave up 5 bases; unmatched junction bases: 5. The CDR3 consists of 14 residues. Germline CDR1 and CDR2: GTSNPN and SVGIG (reference sequence). The CDR3 DNA reads as TGTGCCTGGGACAGGGGGCTGATAAATGAAAAACTGTTTTTT. It encodes CAWDRGLINEKLFF.

In this sample, this clonotype turned up many times. V is TRBV11-2 and J is TRBJ1-5; a possible D gene is TRBD1 (6 bases). The CDR3 is 15 residues long. Germline assignment: CDR1 SGHAT and CDR2 FQNNGV. The V end was cut by 2 bases, the J end by 2 bases, with 10 bases between. As DNA, the CDR3 is TGTGCCAGCAGCTTAATGGGGGCGGGCAATCAGCCCCAGCATTTT. It encodes CASSLMGAGNQPQHF.

This clonotype appeared a few times. This rearrangement joins TRBV3-1 to TRBJ2-5, with 11 bases aligning to TRBD2. The CDR3 totals 16 residues. Germline trimming cut 8 bases from V and 2 bases from J; bases unmatched to any gene: 10. Germline CDR1 reads LGHDT; CDR2 reads YNNKEL (reference sequence). For the CDR3, the DNA is TGTGCCAGCTCTCTAGCGGGGGGCCCATATCAAGAGACCCAGTACTTC. Its translation: CASSLAGGPYQETQYF.

This clonotype was detected ten times or more. The J gene is TRBJ2-3, the V gene TRBV12-3 or TRBV12-4; D perhaps matches TRBD1 (5 bases). The CDR3 is 14 amino acids. Between the trimmed V and J ends, which lost 6 bases and 4 bases, there was a span of 14 bases. The CDR3 spells CASSPLGQADTQYF. The CDR3 bases are TGTGCCAGCAGCCCCCTGGGGCAAGCAGATACGCAGTATTTT.

This clonotype was seen ten or more times. The chain employs TRBV11-2 and TRBJ2-5; TRBD2 matches 9 bases. With V trimmed by 2 bases and J by 5 bases, 12 bases remained unmatched. The CDR3 is 17 amino acids. Per the germline V gene, CDR1 is SGHAT and CDR2 is FQNNGV. CDR3 DNA sequence: TGTGCCAGCAGCTTACTAGCGGGGAGCCGATGGGCGGAGACCCAGTACTTC. This sequence encodes CASSLLAGSRWAETQYF.

The chain couples TRBV27 to TRBJ2-7; TRBD1 might be the D (5 bases). There are 14 residues in the CDR3. Looked up from germline, CDR1 is MNHEY and CDR2 is SMNVEV (reference sequence). V was cut by 0 bases and J by 3 bases, with 9 bases left in between. The CDR3 DNA sequence: TGTGCCAGCAGTTTATCCGCGGACATCTACGAGCAGTACTTC. Amino acids: CASSLSADIYEQYF.